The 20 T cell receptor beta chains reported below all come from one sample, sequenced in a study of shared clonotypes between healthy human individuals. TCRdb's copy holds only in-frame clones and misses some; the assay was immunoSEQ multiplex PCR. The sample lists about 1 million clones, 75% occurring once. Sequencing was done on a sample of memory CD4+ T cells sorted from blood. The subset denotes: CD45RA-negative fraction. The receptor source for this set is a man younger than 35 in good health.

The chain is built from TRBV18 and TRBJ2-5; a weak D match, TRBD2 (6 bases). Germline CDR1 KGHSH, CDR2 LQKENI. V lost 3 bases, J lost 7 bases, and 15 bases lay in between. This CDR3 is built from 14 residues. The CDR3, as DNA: TGTGCCAGCTCACCCATGGGACTCAGAGGGACCCAGTACTTC. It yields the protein CASSPMGLRGTQYF.

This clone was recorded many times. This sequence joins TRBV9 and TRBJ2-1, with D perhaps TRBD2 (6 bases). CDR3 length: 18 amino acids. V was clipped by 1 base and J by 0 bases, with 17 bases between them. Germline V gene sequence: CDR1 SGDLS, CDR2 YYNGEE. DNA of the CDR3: TGTGCCAGCAGCGTAAGGCCCCCTGGGGGGAGCTCCTACAATGAGCAGTTCTTC. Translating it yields CASSVRPPGGSSYNEQFF.

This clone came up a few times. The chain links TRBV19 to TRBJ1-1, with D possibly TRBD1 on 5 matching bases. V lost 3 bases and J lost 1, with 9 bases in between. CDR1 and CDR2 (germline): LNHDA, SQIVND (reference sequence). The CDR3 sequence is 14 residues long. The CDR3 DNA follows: TGTGCCAGTAGTATGTTAACAGGGAACACTGAAGCTTTCTTT. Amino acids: CASSMLTGNTEAFF.

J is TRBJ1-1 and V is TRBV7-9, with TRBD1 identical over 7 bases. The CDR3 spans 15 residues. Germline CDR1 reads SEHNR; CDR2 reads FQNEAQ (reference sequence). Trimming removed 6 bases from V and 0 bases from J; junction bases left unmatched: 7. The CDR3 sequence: CASRYRQGLNTEAFF. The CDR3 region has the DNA TGTGCCAGCAGGTACAGACAGGGACTGAACACTGAAGCTTTCTTT.

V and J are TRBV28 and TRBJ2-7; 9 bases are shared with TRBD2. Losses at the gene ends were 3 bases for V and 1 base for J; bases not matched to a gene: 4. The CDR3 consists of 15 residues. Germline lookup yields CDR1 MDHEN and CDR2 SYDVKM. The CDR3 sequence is CASSFLAGSSYEQYF. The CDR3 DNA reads TGTGCCAGCAGTTTCCTAGCGGGGTCGTCCTACGAGCAGTACTTC.

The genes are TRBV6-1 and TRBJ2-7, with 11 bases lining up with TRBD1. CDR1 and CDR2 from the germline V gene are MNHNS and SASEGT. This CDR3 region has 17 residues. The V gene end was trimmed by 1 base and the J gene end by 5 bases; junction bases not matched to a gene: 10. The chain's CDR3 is CASSEEKGQGAFNEQYF. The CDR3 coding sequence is TGTGCCAGCAGTGAAGAGAAAGGACAGGGGGCTTTCAACGAGCAGTACTTC.

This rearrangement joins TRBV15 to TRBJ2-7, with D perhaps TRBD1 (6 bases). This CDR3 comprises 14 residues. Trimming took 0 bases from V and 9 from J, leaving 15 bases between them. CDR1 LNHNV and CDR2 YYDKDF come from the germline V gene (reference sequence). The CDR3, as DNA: TGTGCCACCAGCAGAGACCGACAGGCTCGGAGGCAGTACTTC. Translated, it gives CATSRDRQARRQYF.

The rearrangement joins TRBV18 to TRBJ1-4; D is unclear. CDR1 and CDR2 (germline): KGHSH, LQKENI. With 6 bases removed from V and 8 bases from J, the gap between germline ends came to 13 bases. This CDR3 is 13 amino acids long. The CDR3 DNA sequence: TGTGCCAGCTCCTCGGGGAAGATCGAAAAACTGTTTTTT. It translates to CASSSGKIEKLFF.

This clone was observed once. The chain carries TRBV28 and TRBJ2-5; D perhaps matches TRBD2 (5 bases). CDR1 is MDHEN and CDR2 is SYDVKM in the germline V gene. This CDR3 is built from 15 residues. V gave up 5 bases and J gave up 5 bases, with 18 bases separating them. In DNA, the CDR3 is TGTGCCAGCAGTCCAACAACGGGAATAAGGGAGACCCAGTACTTC. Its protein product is CASSPTTGIRETQYF.

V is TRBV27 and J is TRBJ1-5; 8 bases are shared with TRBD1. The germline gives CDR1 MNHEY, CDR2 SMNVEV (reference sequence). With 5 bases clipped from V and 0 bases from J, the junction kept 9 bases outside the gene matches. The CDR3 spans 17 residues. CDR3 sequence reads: CASSRTGGGYSNQPQHF. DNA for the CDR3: TGTGCCAGCAGTCGTACAGGGGGAGGCTATAGCAATCAGCCCCAGCATTTT.

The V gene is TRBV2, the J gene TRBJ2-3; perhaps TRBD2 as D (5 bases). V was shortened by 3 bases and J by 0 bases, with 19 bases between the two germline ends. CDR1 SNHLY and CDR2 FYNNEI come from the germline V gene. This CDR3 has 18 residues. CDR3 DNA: TGTGCCAGCAGTGAGAGGACTTCAAGACGGACTAGCACAGATACGCAGTATTTT. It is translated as CASSERTSRRTSTDTQYF.

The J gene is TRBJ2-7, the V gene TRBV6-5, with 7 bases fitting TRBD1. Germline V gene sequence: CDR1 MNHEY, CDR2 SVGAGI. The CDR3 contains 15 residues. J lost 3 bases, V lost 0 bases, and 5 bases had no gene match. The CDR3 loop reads CASSYSTGPFYEQYF. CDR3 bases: TGTGCCAGCAGTTACTCGACAGGGCCATTCTACGAGCAGTACTTC.

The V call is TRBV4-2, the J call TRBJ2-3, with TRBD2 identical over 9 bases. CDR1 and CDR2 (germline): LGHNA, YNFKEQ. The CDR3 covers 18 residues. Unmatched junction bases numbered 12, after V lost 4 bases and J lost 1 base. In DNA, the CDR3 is TGTGCCAGCAGCCGCAGGGTCCCGCAGCGGGGGGGCACAGATACGCAGTATTTT. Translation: CASSRRVPQRGGTDTQYF.

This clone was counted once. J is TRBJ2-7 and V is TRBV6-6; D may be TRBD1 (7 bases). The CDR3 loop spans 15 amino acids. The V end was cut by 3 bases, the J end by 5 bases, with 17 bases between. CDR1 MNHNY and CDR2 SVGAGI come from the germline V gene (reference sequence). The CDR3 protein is CASSYQGGSAHEQYF. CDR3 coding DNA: TGTGCCAGCAGTTATCAGGGGGGATCTGCCCACGAGCAGTACTTC.

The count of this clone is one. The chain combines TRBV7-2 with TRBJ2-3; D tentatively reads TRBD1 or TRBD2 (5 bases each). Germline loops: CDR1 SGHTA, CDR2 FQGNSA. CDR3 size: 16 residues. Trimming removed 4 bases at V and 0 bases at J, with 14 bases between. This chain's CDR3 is CASSSGPFGSTDTQYF. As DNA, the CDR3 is TGTGCCAGCAGCTCGGGGCCCTTTGGTAGCACAGATACGCAGTATTTT.

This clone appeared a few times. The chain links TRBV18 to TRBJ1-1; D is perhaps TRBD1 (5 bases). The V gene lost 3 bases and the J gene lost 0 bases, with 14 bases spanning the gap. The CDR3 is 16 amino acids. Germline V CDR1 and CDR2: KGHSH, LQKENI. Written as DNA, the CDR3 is TGTGCCAGCTCACCTTACAGGATACTCATGAACACTGAAGCTTTCTTT. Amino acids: CASSPYRILMNTEAFF. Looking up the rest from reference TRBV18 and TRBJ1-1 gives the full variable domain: NAGVMQNPRHLVRRRGQEARLRCSPMKGHSHVYWYRQLPEEGLKFMVYLQKENIIDESGMPKERFSAEFPKEGPSILRIQQVVRGDSAAYFCASSPYRILMNTEAFFGQGTRLTVV.

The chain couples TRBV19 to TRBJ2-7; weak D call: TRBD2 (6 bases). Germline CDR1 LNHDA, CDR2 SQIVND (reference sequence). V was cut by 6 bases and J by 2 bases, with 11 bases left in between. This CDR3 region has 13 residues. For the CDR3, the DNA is TGTGCCAGTAGGGGGACTTTGACCTACGAGCAGTACTTC. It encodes CASRGTLTYEQYF.

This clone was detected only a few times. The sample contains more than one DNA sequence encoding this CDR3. DNA of the CDR3: TGTGCCAGCAGCTTGGGGACAGTCTACGAGCAGTACTTC. This sequence encodes CASSLGTVYEQYF. The rearrangement links TRBV7-9 to TRBJ2-7, with 7 bases lining up with TRBD1. Trimming cost V 3 bases and J 3 bases; bases outside gene matches: 2. CDR1 is SEHNR and CDR2 is FQNEAQ in the germline V gene (reference sequence). This CDR3 has 13 residues.

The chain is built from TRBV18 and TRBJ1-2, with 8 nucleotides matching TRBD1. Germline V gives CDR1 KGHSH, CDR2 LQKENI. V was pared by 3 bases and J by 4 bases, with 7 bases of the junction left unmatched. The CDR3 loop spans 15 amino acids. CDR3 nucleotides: TGTGCCAGCTCACCGGGCAGGGGGCGAACCTATGGCTACACCTTC. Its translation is CASSPGRGRTYGYTF.

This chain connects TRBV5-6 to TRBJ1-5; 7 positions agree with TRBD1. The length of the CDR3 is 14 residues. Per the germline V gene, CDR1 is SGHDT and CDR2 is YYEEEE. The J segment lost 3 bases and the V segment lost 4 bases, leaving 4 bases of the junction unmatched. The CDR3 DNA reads TGTGCCAGCAGCGCAGGACAGGCCAATCAGCCCCAGCATTTT. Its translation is CASSAGQANQPQHF.